A single sample is the source of the 28 T cell receptor beta chains below, sequenced in a study of T cells in Graves' hyperthyroidism and ophthalmopathy. RNA transcripts yielded amplified TCR beta CDR3 regions. First-round RT-PCR with HTBI primers amplified the TCR CDR3 region. Via MiXCR, TCRdb re-called the multiplex PCR reads, giving one row per CDR3 protein. This sample has some 600,000 distinct CDR3 sequences; roughly 13% occur once, and the top ten carry more than 5%. Sequenced sample: blood. The origin of the receptors is a woman aged 30 to 39 with Graves' hyperthyroidism that later progressed to Graves' ophthalmopathy.

V gene TRBV30 combines with J gene TRBJ2-7, with 8 bases that match TRBD1. Germline V gene data show CDR1 as GTSNPN and CDR2 as SVGIG (reference sequence). This CDR3 comprises 14 residues. The V and J ends lost 0 bases and 4 bases, in that order; junction bases with no gene match: 5. The CDR3 here is CAWSVGTGPYEQYF. CDR3 DNA sequence: TGTGCCTGGAGTGTAGGGACAGGCCCGTACGAGCAGTACTTC. Full variable domain (missing parts from reference TRBV30 and TRBJ2-7): SQTIHQWPATLVQPVGSPLSLECTVEGTSNPNLYWYRQAAGRGLQLLFYSVGIGQISSEVPQNLSASRPQDRQFILSSKKLLLSDSGFYLCAWSVGTGPYEQYFGPGTRLTVT.

There are many counts of this clonotype. This chain links TRBV10-3 with TRBJ1-2; 11 nucleotides match TRBD1. The CDR3 has 16 residues. Germline assignment: CDR1 ENHRY and CDR2 SYGVKD. With V trimmed by 3 bases and J by 8 bases, 11 bases remained unmatched. CDR3 sequence (DNA): TGTGCCATCAGTGACTCCGGGACAGGGGGTTACGGCGGCTACACCTTC. It specifies CAISDSGTGGYGGYTF.

This clonotype was counted ten times or more. The V and J genes are TRBV27 and TRBJ2-1; 7 nucleotides agree with TRBD2. The CDR3 length is 14 residues. Losses at the gene ends were 2 bases for V and 8 bases for J; bases not matched to a gene: 6. Germline CDR1 and CDR2: MNHEY and SMNVEV (reference sequence). CDR3 region: CASSLVGGSDEQFF. CDR3 nucleotide sequence: TGTGCCAGCAGTTTAGTGGGGGGGAGCGATGAGCAGTTCTTC.

The chain recombines TRBV20-1 with TRBJ1-6, with D possibly matching TRBD1 (5 bases). V was trimmed by 1 base and J by 5 bases, leaving 12 bases between them. This CDR3 spans 15 amino acids. Germline assignment: CDR1 DFQATT and CDR2 SNEGSKA (reference sequence). CDR3 DNA sequence: TGCAGTGCTAGAGTCCCGGGACGGAATAATTCACCCCTCCACTTT. This sequence encodes CSARVPGRNNSPLHF.

In its sample, this clonotype was seen many times. This rearrangement joins TRBV12-3 or TRBV12-4 to TRBJ1-1; no firm D call. V was clipped by 7 bases and J by 0 bases, with 12 bases between them. This CDR3 region has 14 residues. The CDR3 region is CASTLQAMNTEAFF. DNA for the CDR3: TGTGCCAGCACCCTGCAGGCCATGAACACTGAAGCTTTCTTT.

This clonotype was counted many times. The genes are TRBV27 and TRBJ1-3, with a tentative D call TRBD1 (6 bases). Germline-derived CDR1 and CDR2 are MNHEY and SMNVEV (reference sequence). The CDR3 spans 13 residues. V dropped 5 bases and J dropped 4 bases, with 9 bases sitting between them. Written as DNA, the CDR3 is TGTGCCAGCAGTGTACAGGGAGGAAACACCATATATTTT. This sequence encodes CASSVQGGNTIYF.

This clonotype has only a few counts. This chain joins TRBV18 and TRBJ2-5; 8 bases align to TRBD1. CDR1 is KGHSH, CDR2 LQKENI, per germline. V was pared by 4 bases and J by 2 bases, with 9 bases of the junction left unmatched. This CDR3 contains 16 residues. The CDR3 is CASSLQGDSLQETQYF. The CDR3, as DNA: TGTGCCAGCTCACTACAGGGGGACAGTTTGCAAGAGACCCAGTACTTC.

This clonotype was recorded at least ten times. The J gene is TRBJ1-2, the V gene TRBV29-1; no clear D. CDR1 SQVTM and CDR2 ANQGSEA come from the germline V gene. This CDR3 has 15 amino acids. Deletions cut 1 base from V and 2 bases from J, with 14 bases between. CDR3 sequence reads: CSVEGSGVGNYGYTF. CDR3 DNA: TGCAGCGTTGAAGGATCCGGGGTTGGGAACTATGGCTACACCTTC.

This clonotype was recorded many times. The genes are TRBV15 and TRBJ2-1; the D is unclear. V lost 0 bases and J 0 bases, leaving 9 bases between the germline ends. This CDR3 is 16 amino acids long. CDR1 and CDR2 (germline): LNHNV, YYDKDF (reference sequence). The CDR3 protein is CATSREFEISYNEQFF. The CDR3 region has the DNA TGTGCCACCAGCAGAGAATTTGAGATCTCCTACAATGAGCAGTTCTTC.

There are many counts of this clonotype. J is TRBJ1-1 and V is TRBV11-2; 7 positions match TRBD1. Germline V CDR1 and CDR2: SGHAT, FQNNGV. With 6 bases clipped from V and 8 bases from J, the junction kept 12 bases outside the gene matches. The CDR3 extends over 14 amino acids. The CDR3 DNA is TGTGCCAGCAGGGACAACAGGGGAATTTCCGAAGCTTTCTTT. It translates to CASRDNRGISEAFF.

The table lists this clonotype with many counts. The chain recombines TRBV12-3 or TRBV12-4 with TRBJ2-1, with 7 bases aligning to TRBD2. The CDR3 loop spans 15 amino acids. The junction had 6 bases not matched to a gene; V was cut back by 3 bases and J by 4 bases. CDR3 sequence reads: CASSFRLADYNEQFF. CDR3 bases: TGTGCCAGCAGTTTTCGGCTAGCGGATTACAATGAGCAGTTCTTC.

This clonotype was detected ten times or more. The V call is TRBV28, the J call TRBJ2-2; D possibly corresponds to TRBD2 (5 bases). V was cut by 2 bases and J by 1 base, with 23 bases left in between. Per the germline V gene, CDR1 is MDHEN and CDR2 is SYDVKM. This CDR3 contains 20 residues. The CDR3 reads CASSLVPGKSPHENTGELFF. The CDR3 nucleotides are TGTGCCAGCAGTTTAGTGCCGGGGAAGTCTCCACATGAGAACACCGGGGAGCTGTTTTTT.

This clonotype was seen many times. The chain employs TRBV7-2 and TRBJ2-7; D may be TRBD1 (6 bases). The CDR3 contains 15 residues. Per the germline V gene, CDR1 is SGHTA and CDR2 is FQGNSA. V was clipped by 2 bases and J by 2 bases, with 13 bases between them. CDR3 nucleotides: TGTGCCAGCAGCTTAAACCAGGGGAGTCCCTACGAGCAGTACTTC. It codes for CASSLNQGSPYEQYF.

This clonotype was detected ten times or more. CDR3 DNA sequence: TGTGCCAGCAGTTTGCCCGGGACAGGGGGTGTGGATGAGCAGTTCTTC. As protein: CASSLPGTGGVDEQFF. The V and J genes are TRBV28 and TRBJ2-1; 11 nucleotides match TRBD1. CDR1 is MDHEN, CDR2 SYDVKM, per germline. The length of the CDR3 is 16 residues. Trimming removed 3 bases from V and 8 bases from J; junction bases left unmatched: 9.

This clonotype was seen at least ten times. The chain has TRBV12-3 or TRBV12-4 and TRBJ1-1; D remains unclear. V lost 0 bases and J lost 0, with 8 bases in between. There are 15 residues in the CDR3. CDR3: CASSLAETMNTEAFF. The CDR3, as DNA: TGTGCCAGCAGTTTAGCCGAGACCATGAACACTGAAGCTTTCTTT.

This clonotype was counted once. This may be a read error: a much more frequent sequence differs by one nucleotide. The gene calls are TRBV7-3 and TRBJ2-3; tentatively, D is TRBD1 (6 bases). This CDR3 spans 14 amino acids. From germline, CDR1 is SGHTA and CDR2 FQGTGA. The DNA for the CDR3 is TGTGCCAGCACCTTGGGGACACACCCAGATACGCGGTATTTT. This codes for CASTLGTHPDTRYF.

This clonotype was seen ten or more times. The chain links TRBV28 to TRBJ2-4; the D is unclear. Trimming stripped 6 bases from V and 0 bases from J, with 27 bases between. Germline V gene lookup returns CDR1 MDHEN and CDR2 SYDVKM. This CDR3 has 20 residues. The CDR3 spells CASSYTYGRLLRLAKNIQYF. The CDR3 DNA sequence: TGTGCCAGCAGCTACACCTATGGGCGGTTACTAAGATTAGCCAAAAACATTCAGTACTTC.

This clonotype occurred many times. Here the CDR3 DNA reads TGTGCCAGCAGCCCCTATGAGACAGCTGAAGCTTTCTTT. Translated, it gives CASSPYETAEAFF. The chain couples TRBV11-2 to TRBJ1-1; D possibly corresponds to TRBD1 (5 bases). V lost 5 bases, J lost 6 bases, and 13 bases lay in between. Germline values: CDR1 SGHAT, CDR2 FQNNGV. The CDR3 spans 13 residues.

This clonotype was recorded at least ten times. The gene calls are TRBV6-1 and TRBJ2-3; 7 bases are shared with TRBD1. V dropped 6 bases and J dropped 2; count of bases not matched to a gene: 14. The CDR3 is made up of 17 amino acids. Per the germline V gene, CDR1 is MNHNS and CDR2 is SASEGT. DNA of the CDR3: TGTGCCAGCAGAAGACAGGGCCGTAGCGCGATCACAGATACGCAGTATTTT. This translates into CASRRQGRSAITDTQYF.

This clonotype was found many times. The CDR3 is CSAEGGAYEQYF. The CDR3 region has the DNA TGCAGTGCTGAGGGGGGAGCCTACGAGCAGTACTTC. V is TRBV20-1 and J is TRBJ2-7, with D perhaps matching TRBD1 or TRBD2 (6 bases each). The CDR3 runs to 12 residues. The germline CDR1 and CDR2 sequences are DFQATT and SNEGSKA (reference sequence). Trimming left V 5 bases short and J 2 bases short, with 10 bases between.

Many counts were recorded for this clonotype. The rearrangement joins TRBV6-1 to TRBJ1-3, with D uncertain. This CDR3 is built from 12 residues. Per the germline V gene, CDR1 is MNHNS and CDR2 is SASEGT. Trimming left V 6 bases short and J 4 bases short, with 7 bases between. The CDR3 nucleotides read TGTGCCAGCAGGAATTCGGGAAACACCATATATTTT. It encodes CASRNSGNTIYF.

This clonotype was seen repeatedly, ten times or more. The chain carries TRBV27 and TRBJ2-1, with 9 positions matching TRBD2. This CDR3 comprises 14 residues. The V and J ends lost 2 bases and 8 bases, in that order; junction bases with no gene match: 4. Per germline, CDR1 MNHEY and CDR2 SMNVEV (reference sequence). The CDR3, as DNA: TGTGCCAGCAGTTTAGCTAGCGGGGAGGATGAGCAGTTCTTC. This codes for CASSLASGEDEQFF.

The gene calls are TRBV20-1 and TRBJ2-1; 16 nucleotides align to TRBD2. With V trimmed by 6 bases and J by 8 bases, 7 bases remained unmatched. Germline V gene lookup returns CDR1 DFQATT and CDR2 SNEGSKA (reference sequence). This CDR3 has 15 residues. Written as DNA, the CDR3 is TGCAGTGCCGAGGGACTAGCGGGAGGGGTTGATGAGCAGTTCTTC. It codes for CSAEGLAGGVDEQFF.

This clonotype showed up many times. The chain is built from TRBV2 and TRBJ2-3; 10 bases agree with TRBD2. From germline, CDR1 is SNHLY and CDR2 FYNNEI. V was clipped by 4 bases and J by 5 bases; unmatched bases: 12. The CDR3 covers 17 residues. Here the CDR3 DNA reads TGTGCCAGCAGTGCGAATGGGCTAGCGGGAGTAGGAGATACGCAGTATTTT. This encodes CASSANGLAGVGDTQYF.

This clonotype showed up many times. The chain joins TRBV12-3 or TRBV12-4 to TRBJ1-1, with D perhaps matching TRBD1 (5 bases). The CDR3 extends over 14 amino acids. Trimming removed 5 bases at V and 1 base at J, with 11 bases between. The DNA of the CDR3 is TGTGCCAGCAGTCCAAGGGGAGGGAACACTGAAGCTTTCTTT. It is translated as CASSPRGGNTEAFF.

This clonotype was detected only a few times. The chain joins TRBV30 to TRBJ1-1; possibly TRBD1 for D (5 bases). Trimming cost V 5 bases and J 3 bases, with 13 bases left between them. CDR3 length equals 13 residues. CDR1 and CDR2 (germline): GTSNPN, SVGIG (reference sequence). CDR3 loop: CAWSGNSDTEAFF. CDR3 DNA: TGTGCCTGGTCAGGGAACTCGGACACTGAAGCTTTCTTT. Together with reference TRBV30 and TRBJ1-1, the CDR3 gives the full variable domain: SQTIHQWPATLVQPVGSPLSLECTVEGTSNPNLYWYRQAAGRGLQLLFYSVGIGQISSEVPQNLSASRPQDRQFILSSKKLLLSDSGFYLCAWSGNSDTEAFFGQGTRLTVV.

Worth noting for this clonotype: One end of the junction is discordant with germline, which a read error may explain. The gene calls are TRBV6-1 and TRBJ2-3; D is unclear. Germline assignment: CDR1 MNHNS and CDR2 SASEGT. The CDR3 runs 13 residues. The CDR3, as DNA: TGTGCCAGCAGGGAAGACCTCACAGATACGCAGTATTTT. Translating gives CASREDLTDTQYF.

This clonotype has at least ten counts. The rearrangement joins TRBV12-5 to TRBJ2-2; D is possibly TRBD1 (5 bases). CDR3 length equals 14 residues. The germline gives CDR1 LGHNT, CDR2 FRNRAP. V was trimmed by 3 bases and J by 4 bases, leaving 9 bases between them. Here the CDR3 reads CASGFRRGTGELFF. DNA of the CDR3: TGTGCTAGTGGTTTTCGAAGGGGCACCGGGGAGCTGTTTTTT.